The 29 T cell receptor beta chains presented below share a single source sample, sequenced in a study of response to subunit inactivated influenza vaccine listed by TCRdb under 2018. Receptor amplification or capture employed RT-PCR. Sequencing relied on an Illumina HiSeq 2500. TCRdb cleaned the public reads at Q25 with fastp, built clones with MiXCR and kept in-frame beta chains. Rows matching on CDR3 protein sequence are summarized as one entry with the most common DNA and genes. The sample contains fewer than 800,000 distinct CDR3 sequences, around 16% of them found a single time. The ten largest clones capture around a tenth of the sample. This sample comprised PBMCs from blood, obtained 11 to 12 days after vaccination. Every receptor here comes from a man aged 45-60 years who received an inactivated influenza vaccine. Donor details come from another sample of the same person, matched by shared clones.

This clonotype was seen repeatedly, ten times or more. V and J are TRBV3-1 and TRBJ2-1, with D uncertain. Germline V CDR1 and CDR2: LGHDT, YNNKEL (reference sequence). Trimming removed 2 bases at V and 8 bases at J, with 13 bases between. The CDR3 covers 14 residues. In nucleotides, the CDR3 is TGTGCCAGCAGCCAATGGGAAAGGGCACATGAGCAGTTCTTC. It codes for CASSQWERAHEQFF.

The chain joins TRBV6-2 or TRBV6-3 to TRBJ2-7, with TRBD1 as a possible D gene (6 bases). Germline CDR1 reads MNHEY; CDR2 reads SVGEGT. The CDR3 totals 16 residues. The germline V and J ends were trimmed by 2 bases and 0 bases, with 14 bases remaining between them. The CDR3 DNA follows: TGTGCCAGCAGTTACCCCGGGACATTCGACTCCTACGAGCAGTACTTC. As protein: CASSYPGTFDSYEQYF.

This clonotype appeared a few times. The chain uses TRBV12-3 or TRBV12-4 and TRBJ1-5, with no clear D. Deletions cut 2 bases from V and 1 base from J, with 6 bases between. CDR3 size: 14 residues. CDR3 DNA sequence: TGTGCCAGCAGTTTATTCCAGAGCAATCAGCCCCAGCATTTT. Protein product: CASSLFQSNQPQHF.

The sample holds many counts of this clonotype. The gene calls are TRBV12-3 or TRBV12-4 and TRBJ2-7, with 7 bases aligning to TRBD1. CDR3 length equals 17 residues. V was pared by 5 bases and J by 3 bases, with 16 bases of the junction left unmatched. DNA for the CDR3: TGTGCCAGCAGTCCCGCTCACCTGACAGGGTCCCACTACGAGCAGTACTTC. Translated, it gives CASSPAHLTGSHYEQYF.

This clonotype was counted between two and nine times. In nucleotides, the CDR3 is TGCAGTGCTAGAAGGCGTATGGTAGCGGGAGCCGGGGAGCTGTTTTTT. This gives the protein CSARRRMVAGAGELFF. The chain couples TRBV20-1 to TRBJ2-2; TRBD2 matches at 9 bases. The CDR3 consists of 16 residues. Germline V gives CDR1 DFQATT, CDR2 SNEGSKA (reference sequence). Trimming took 2 bases from V and 6 from J; bases not matched to a gene: 10.

The chain has TRBV9 and TRBJ1-6; D gene unclear. CDR1 and CDR2 from the germline V gene are SGDLS and YYNGEE. V shed 0 bases and J shed 7 bases, with 5 bases lying between them. There are 13 residues in the CDR3. DNA for the CDR3: TGTGCCAGCAGCGTAGGGCAGAATTCACCCCTCCACTTT. Translating gives CASSVGQNSPLHF.

This clonotype was found many times. This chain connects TRBV4-1 to TRBJ1-6; D is uncertain. V lost 4 bases and J 8 bases, leaving 15 bases between the germline ends. The germline V gene encodes CDR1 MGHRA and CDR2 YSYEKL. The CDR3 spans 15 residues. CDR3: CASSPWKEVDSPLHF. The CDR3, as DNA: TGCGCCAGCAGCCCTTGGAAGGAGGTTGATTCACCCCTCCACTTT.

This clonotype was recorded at least ten times. The chain recombines TRBV6-5 with TRBJ2-3; 8 nucleotides align to TRBD1. Germline lookup yields CDR1 MNHEY and CDR2 SVGAGI. The CDR3 spans 16 residues. The V and J ends lost 2 bases and 1 base, in that order; junction bases with no gene match: 5. CDR3 bases: TGTGCCAGCAGTTACCTGACAGGGGATCGCACAGATACGCAGTATTTT. It specifies CASSYLTGDRTDTQYF.

This clonotype was counted at least ten times. V usage is TRBV4-1 and J usage is TRBJ1-2; no definite D call. V lost 0 bases, J lost 4 bases, and 9 bases lay in between. The CDR3 length is 14 residues. Germline V gene lookup returns CDR1 MGHRA and CDR2 YSYEKL. CDR3 nucleotides: TGCGCCAGCAGCCAAGAATTGACGGGCTATGGCTACACCTTC. It is translated as CASSQELTGYGYTF.

The rearrangement uses TRBV12-3 or TRBV12-4 and TRBJ2-3; D unclear. The V gene lost 1 base and the J gene lost 2 bases, with 7 bases spanning the gap. The CDR3 runs to 14 residues. In DNA, the CDR3 is TGTGCCAGCAGTTTAGGGGCCCCCACAGATACGCAGTATTTT. Translating it yields CASSLGAPTDTQYF.

This clonotype was found a few times. This chain uses TRBV12-3 or TRBV12-4 with TRBJ2-5; TRBD2 matches 9 bases. The CDR3 is made up of 16 amino acids. Germline trimming cut 0 bases from V and 2 bases from J; bases unmatched to any gene: 4. The CDR3 sequence: CASSLAPSGEQETQYF. The CDR3, as DNA: TGTGCCAGCAGTTTAGCGCCTAGCGGGGAGCAAGAGACCCAGTACTTC.

This clonotype was seen a few times. This chain joins TRBV18 and TRBJ2-7; a weak D match, TRBD2 (5 bases). CDR1 KGHSH and CDR2 LQKENI come from the germline V gene. This CDR3 spans 14 amino acids. Trimming left V 3 bases short and J 0 bases short, with 9 bases between. The CDR3: CASSPSAYSYEQYF. The CDR3 DNA follows: TGTGCCAGCTCACCTAGCGCATACTCCTACGAGCAGTACTTC.

The rearrangement uses TRBV6-5 and TRBJ2-1, with 7 nucleotides matching TRBD2. From germline, CDR1 is MNHEY and CDR2 SVGAGI. CDR3 length equals 15 residues. Trimming at V came to 0 bases and at J to 7 bases, leaving 6 bases not matched to a gene. The CDR3 protein is CASSYSGGFGNEQFF. DNA for the CDR3: TGTGCCAGCAGTTACTCCGGGGGGTTTGGAAATGAGCAGTTCTTC.

The gene calls are TRBV6-2 or TRBV6-3 and TRBJ2-5; possible D gene TRBD2, 6 bases. Germline CDR1 and CDR2: MNHEY and SVGEGT. The CDR3 is 15 residues long. Deletions cut 2 bases from V and 5 bases from J, with 15 bases between. The CDR3 loop reads CASSYRGYGIETQYF. As DNA, the CDR3 is TGTGCCAGCAGTTACCGGGGGTACGGCATCGAGACCCAGTACTTC.

This clonotype was seen more than once but under ten times. The chain carries TRBV9 and TRBJ1-2; no clear D. With 4 bases removed from V and 8 bases from J, the gap between germline ends came to 9 bases. Germline CDR1 SGDLS, CDR2 YYNGEE. The CDR3 covers 11 residues. CDR3 loop: CASSSSSGYTF. DNA of the CDR3: TGTGCCAGCAGCTCAAGTTCCGGCTACACCTTC. The full variable domain, its missing parts supplied by reference TRBV9 and TRBJ1-2, is DSGVTQTPKHLITATGQRVTLRCSPRSGDLSVYWYQQSLDQGLQFLIQYYNGEERAKGNILERFSAQQFPDLHSELNLSSLELGDSALYFCASSSSSGYTFGSGTRLTVV.

In its sample, this clonotype was seen many times. The chain couples TRBV4-3 to TRBJ1-1, with D unresolved. V gave up 1 base and J gave up 1 base, with 7 bases separating them. Germline V lookup: CDR1 LGHNA, CDR2 YSLEER. The CDR3 has 14 residues. This chain's CDR3 is CASSQGVRNTEAFF. For the CDR3, the DNA is TGCGCCAGCAGCCAAGGGGTTAGGAACACTGAAGCTTTCTTT.

The chain carries TRBV15 and TRBJ2-1, with 9 bases fitting TRBD2. V lost 5 bases to trimming and J lost 9 bases; unmatched junction nucleotides: 14. This CDR3 region has 16 residues. Germline assignment: CDR1 LNHNV and CDR2 YYDKDF (reference sequence). The CDR3 region has the DNA TGTGCCACCAGCCGTGGGTGGAGTAGCGGGAGATCTGAGCAGTTCTTC. It specifies CATSRGWSSGRSEQFF.

This clonotype was seen a handful of times. This chain links TRBV20-1 with TRBJ2-2; 9 positions agree with TRBD2. The CDR3 loop spans 15 amino acids. The ends lost 1 base at V and 5 bases at J; junction bases unmatched: 5. Looked up from germline, CDR1 is DFQATT and CDR2 is SNEGSKA (reference sequence). The CDR3, as DNA: TGCAGTGCTAGAGCCTCGACTAGCGGAACCGGGGAGCTGTTTTTT. Its protein is CSARASTSGTGELFF.

This clonotype was seen only a few times. The V call is TRBV11-2, the J call TRBJ2-2; D not certain. The germline V and J ends were trimmed by 3 bases and 2 bases, with 4 bases remaining between them. This CDR3 has 13 residues. Germline V lookup: CDR1 SGHAT, CDR2 FQNNGV. The CDR3 nucleotides read TGTGCCAGCAGCTTTTACAACACCGGGGAGCTGTTTTTT. Translation gives CASSFYNTGELFF.

The V and J genes are TRBV7-2 and TRBJ2-3, with 15 bases lining up with TRBD2. With 10 bases clipped from V and 5 bases from J, the junction kept 4 bases outside the gene matches. The CDR3 has 14 amino acids. Germline values: CDR1 SGHTA, CDR2 FQGNSA. CDR3 sequence reads: CATGLAGGQDTQYF. The CDR3 DNA follows: TGTGCCACCGGACTAGCGGGGGGGCAAGATACGCAGTATTTT.

The V and J genes are TRBV7-3 and TRBJ2-1, with 11 bases aligning to TRBD2. Germline CDR1 and CDR2: SGHTA and FQGTGA. With V trimmed by 5 bases and J by 9 bases, 9 bases remained unmatched. CDR3 size: 15 residues. The CDR3 loop is CASSKTSGSLGEQFF. CDR3 nucleotides: TGTGCCAGCAGCAAAACTAGCGGGAGTCTCGGTGAGCAGTTCTTC.

As to this clonotype: The conserved final phenylalanine or tryptophan is absent from the CDR3, which likely points to a read error. CDR3 sequence (DNA): TGTGCCAGCAGCGTATATGAGAGGGAGGGTCGGGATTCACCCCTCCACTAT. Protein product: CASSVYEREGRDSPLHY. The V and J genes are TRBV9 and TRBJ1-6; D remains ambiguous. The germline gives CDR1 SGDLS, CDR2 YYNGEE. The ends were cut back, 1 base at V and 8 bases at J, with 19 bases in the middle. The length of the CDR3 is 17 residues.

This clonotype was found a few times. This sequence joins TRBV10-2 and TRBJ2-5; 7 nucleotides line up with TRBD2. V lost 5 bases to trimming and J lost 5 bases; unmatched junction nucleotides: 5. CDR3 size: 13 residues. The V gene's germline CDR1 is WSHSY and CDR2 SAAADI. In DNA, the CDR3 is TGCGCCAGCAGTAAAGCGGGGCGCGAGACCCAGTACTTC. It codes for CASSKAGRETQYF.

The sample holds many counts of this clonotype. V usage is TRBV7-9 and J usage is TRBJ2-3; 7 nucleotides agree with TRBD1. The germline gives CDR1 SEHNR, CDR2 FQNEAQ (reference sequence). Trimming cost V 8 bases and J 3 bases; bases outside gene matches: 8. This CDR3 region has 14 residues. The CDR3: CASRRQGPTDTQYF. The CDR3 DNA reads as TGTGCCAGCCGAAGACAGGGACCTACAGATACGCAGTATTTT.

The chain's CDR3 is CASSIKGPATQYF. The CDR3 nucleotides read TGTGCCAGTAGTATCAAGGGTCCAGCGACCCAGTACTTC. This sequence joins TRBV19 and TRBJ2-5; D remains unclear. CDR3 size: 13 residues. CDR1 LNHDA and CDR2 SQIVND come from the germline V gene (reference sequence). V was clipped by 3 bases and J by 7 bases, with 12 bases between them.

There are many counts of this clonotype. V and J are TRBV18 and TRBJ1-1; D unclear. The V gene lost 8 bases and the J gene lost 2 bases, with 9 bases spanning the gap. CDR1 KGHSH and CDR2 LQKENI come from the germline V gene. The CDR3 extends over 12 amino acids. The CDR3 sequence is CASSTLNTEAFF. In DNA form, the CDR3 reads TGTGCCAGCAGTACCCTTAACACTGAAGCTTTCTTT.

A single count supports this clonotype. This chain links TRBV7-9 with TRBJ2-5; TRBD2 matches 14 bases. Germline V lookup: CDR1 SEHNR, CDR2 FQNEAQ (reference sequence). This CDR3 is 16 amino acids long. V lost 4 bases and J lost 2; bases outside the gene matches: 3. The CDR3: CASSYGTSGRQETQYF. CDR3 bases: TGTGCCAGCAGCTACGGGACTAGCGGGAGACAAGAGACCCAGTACTTC.

The chain links TRBV4-3 to TRBJ1-1, with no clear D. Germline CDR1 and CDR2: LGHNA and YSLEER. Trimming stripped 3 bases from V and 1 base from J, with 12 bases between. The CDR3 contains 15 residues. The CDR3 DNA reads TGCGCCAGCAGCCATATAGGAGGGTCGAACACTGAAGCTTTCTTT. Protein product: CASSHIGGSNTEAFF.

The chain combines TRBV20-1 with TRBJ1-2, with TRBD1 matching over 9 bases. The germline gives CDR1 DFQATT, CDR2 SNEGSKA (reference sequence). The CDR3 loop spans 13 amino acids. J lost 8 bases, V lost 2 bases, and 6 bases had no gene match. The CDR3 DNA is TGCAGTGCTAGACCACAGGGGGCAATAGGCTACACCTTC. This translates into CSARPQGAIGYTF.